Listed below are T cell receptor beta chains from one sample, sequenced in a study of T-cell memory formation after mild COVID-19. One entry per CDR3 protein results from TCRdb running MiXCR on the 5' RACE reads. There are 100,000 or so distinct CDR3 sequences in the sample; more than 9.5% occur only once, and roughly 40% lies in the top ten. Material for sequencing was PBMCs or a T cell subset sorted from them (not recorded which). These receptors were collected from a man aged 18 to 30 who had mild COVID-19 (a few samples of this study predate the infection). Cell type and time point are not known. Both conserved end residues are part of each CDR3. Each record gives: V gene, D gene, J gene, CDR3 length, clone size, CDR3 protein, CDR3 DNA. A D gene is named only where the DNA matches it firmly. Size is stated for part of the rows, as once, few or many counts, or as a class when the clone is expanded.

v_call: TRBV7-3; d_call: TRBD2; j_call: TRBJ2-5; cdr3_length: 14; clone_size: many; cdr3_aa: CASSSGPGGETQYF; cdr3_nt: TGTGCCAGCAGCTCGGGACCGGGGGGGGAGACCCAGTACTTC
v_call: TRBV7-3; d_call: TRBD2; j_call: TRBJ2-3; cdr3_length: 15; clone_size: few; cdr3_aa: CASSRTGGSTDTQYF; cdr3_nt: TGTGCCAGCAGCCGAACCGGGGGGAGCACAGATACGCAGTATTTT
v_call: TRBV16; d_call: .; j_call: TRBJ2-1; cdr3_length: 17; clone_size: few; cdr3_aa: CASSQSLAIAEYNEQFF; cdr3_nt: TGTGCCAGCAGCCAATCCCTCGCCATAGCGGAGTACAATGAGCAGTTCTTC
v_call: TRBV9; d_call: .; j_call: TRBJ1-1; cdr3_length: 12; clone_size: many; cdr3_aa: CASGYKDTEAFF; cdr3_nt: TGTGCCAGCGGTTATAAGGACACTGAAGCTTTCTTT
v_call: TRBV4-1; d_call: TRBD2; j_call: TRBJ2-7; cdr3_length: 16; clone_size: .; cdr3_aa: CASSQLMTSGGDEQYF; cdr3_nt: TGCGCCAGCAGCCAACTGATGACTAGCGGGGGTGACGAGCAGTACTTC
v_call: TRBV24-1; d_call: TRBD2; j_call: TRBJ2-1; cdr3_length: 15; clone_size: .; cdr3_aa: CATSDGGSSYNEQFF; cdr3_nt: TGTGCCACCTCCGACGGGGGGAGCTCCTACAATGAGCAGTTCTTC
v_call: TRBV12-3/TRBV12-4; d_call: TRBD1; j_call: TRBJ2-2; cdr3_length: 16; clone_size: .; cdr3_aa: CASSLEDRAGTGELFF; cdr3_nt: TGTGCCAGCAGTTTAGAGGACAGGGCAGGCACCGGGGAGCTGTTTTTT
v_call: TRBV9; d_call: .; j_call: TRBJ1-1; cdr3_length: 13; clone_size: many; cdr3_aa: CASSVGPNTEAFF; cdr3_nt: TGTGCCAGCAGCGTAGGGCCGAACACTGAAGCTTTCTTT
v_call: TRBV6-2/TRBV6-3; d_call: .; j_call: TRBJ1-6; cdr3_length: 14; clone_size: .; cdr3_aa: CASRTSSYNSPLHF; cdr3_nt: TGTGCCAGCAGAACTAGCTCCTATAATTCACCCCTCCACTTT
v_call: TRBV7-8; d_call: .; j_call: TRBJ2-2; cdr3_length: 14; clone_size: many; cdr3_aa: CASSFTGLTGELFF; cdr3_nt: TGTGCCAGCAGTTTTACAGGGTTAACCGGGGAGCTGTTTTTT
v_call: TRBV14; d_call: .; j_call: TRBJ2-3; cdr3_length: 16; clone_size: few; cdr3_aa: CASSQEVRDSTDTQYF; cdr3_nt: TGTGCCAGCAGCCAAGAGGTTAGAGACTCCACAGATACGCAGTATTTT
v_call: TRBV7-9; d_call: .; j_call: TRBJ2-6; cdr3_length: 19; clone_size: few; cdr3_aa: CASSLFGHVLGPGANVLTF; cdr3_nt: TGTGCCAGCAGCTTATTTGGTCACGTATTGGGGCCTGGGGCCAACGTCCTGACTTTC
v_call: TRBV4-3; d_call: TRBD1; j_call: TRBJ2-3; cdr3_length: 16; clone_size: few; cdr3_aa: CASSEGTARNTDTQYF; cdr3_nt: TGCGCCAGCAGCGAGGGGACAGCTAGAAACACAGATACGCAGTATTTT
v_call: TRBV29-1; d_call: .; j_call: TRBJ2-7; cdr3_length: 12; clone_size: many; cdr3_aa: CSVERGSYEQYF; cdr3_nt: TGCAGCGTTGAACGCGGATCCTACGAGCAGTACTTC
v_call: TRBV3-1; d_call: TRBD2; j_call: TRBJ2-5; cdr3_length: 16; clone_size: .; cdr3_aa: CASSQGLAGGQETQYF; cdr3_nt: TGTGCCAGCAGCCAGGGACTAGCGGGGGGCCAAGAGACCCAGTACTTC
v_call: TRBV27; d_call: .; j_call: TRBJ1-2; cdr3_length: 14; clone_size: few; cdr3_aa: CASSLSQSRYGYTF; cdr3_nt: TGTGCCAGCAGTTTAAGTCAGAGCAGATATGGCTACACCTTC
v_call: TRBV3-1; d_call: .; j_call: TRBJ2-2; cdr3_length: 15; clone_size: few; cdr3_aa: CASSQDPGVPGELFF; cdr3_nt: TGTGCCAGCAGCCAAGATCCGGGGGTCCCCGGGGAGCTGTTTTTT
v_call: TRBV7-2; d_call: TRBD1; j_call: TRBJ1-2; cdr3_length: 14; clone_size: few; cdr3_aa: CASSVTQGSYGYTF; cdr3_nt: TGTGCCAGCAGCGTTACACAGGGGAGCTATGGCTACACCTTC
v_call: TRBV5-1; d_call: TRBD1; j_call: TRBJ2-1; cdr3_length: 15; clone_size: few; cdr3_aa: CASRPTRGRMNEQFF; cdr3_nt: TGCGCCAGCAGACCTACCAGGGGGCGCATGAATGAGCAGTTCTTC
v_call: TRBV27; d_call: TRBD2; j_call: TRBJ2-5; cdr3_length: 16; clone_size: few; cdr3_aa: CASSKGLAGGPETQYF; cdr3_nt: TGTGCCAGCAGTAAGGGACTAGCGGGGGGGCCAGAGACCCAGTACTTC
v_call: TRBV12-3/TRBV12-4; d_call: TRBD2; j_call: TRBJ2-5; cdr3_length: 18; clone_size: few; cdr3_aa: CASSFSNRLVSGQETQYF; cdr3_nt: TGTGCCAGCAGTTTTTCCAACCGACTAGTTAGCGGGCAAGAGACCCAGTACTTC
v_call: TRBV6-6; d_call: .; j_call: TRBJ1-1; cdr3_length: 18; clone_size: .; cdr3_aa: CASSFGGQGSPEYTEAFF; cdr3_nt: TGTGCCAGCAGTTTCGGGGGGCAGGGATCTCCGGAGTACACTGAAGCTTTCTTT
v_call: TRBV25-1; d_call: .; j_call: TRBJ2-7; cdr3_length: 15; clone_size: few; cdr3_aa: CASSAGRRDGYEQYF; cdr3_nt: TGTGCCAGCAGTGCGGGTCGAAGGGACGGCTACGAGCAGTACTTC
v_call: TRBV20-1; d_call: TRBD2; j_call: TRBJ2-5; cdr3_length: 18; clone_size: .; cdr3_aa: CSARASRGVSYLQETQYF; cdr3_nt: TGCAGTGCTAGAGCCTCTCGGGGGGTTTCATACCTCCAAGAGACCCAGTACTTC
v_call: TRBV5-6; d_call: .; j_call: TRBJ2-5; cdr3_length: 16; clone_size: few; cdr3_aa: CASSLLRRGYEETQYF; cdr3_nt: TGTGCCAGCAGCTTGCTGAGGCGGGGCTATGAAGAGACCCAGTACTTC
v_call: TRBV20-1; d_call: TRBD2; j_call: TRBJ2-2; cdr3_length: 18; clone_size: .; cdr3_aa: CSAKPRLAGGITTGELFF; cdr3_nt: TGCAGTGCAAAACCCCGACTAGCGGGGGGCATTACTACCGGGGAGCTGTTTTTT
v_call: TRBV12-3/TRBV12-4; d_call: TRBD2; j_call: TRBJ2-1; cdr3_length: 17; clone_size: few; cdr3_aa: CASSLEHGAGRDNEQFF; cdr3_nt: TGTGCCAGCAGTCTTGAGCATGGAGCGGGGCGGGACAATGAGCAGTTCTTC
v_call: TRBV6-2/TRBV6-3; d_call: .; j_call: TRBJ2-1; cdr3_length: 16; clone_size: .; cdr3_aa: CASSYRGLDRENEQFF; cdr3_nt: TGTGCCAGCAGTTACCGGGGGCTTGACAGGGAAAATGAGCAGTTCTTC
v_call: TRBV6-4; d_call: .; j_call: TRBJ2-3; cdr3_length: 14; clone_size: many; cdr3_aa: CASSERGSTDTQYF; cdr3_nt: TGTGCCAGCAGTGAAAGAGGGAGCACAGATACGCAGTATTTT
v_call: TRBV29-1; d_call: .; j_call: TRBJ2-3; cdr3_length: 16; clone_size: few; cdr3_aa: CSVEDPRTRRTDTQYF; cdr3_nt: TGCAGCGTTGAAGACCCTAGGACGAGACGCACAGATACGCAGTATTTT
v_call: TRBV29-1; d_call: .; j_call: TRBJ2-5; cdr3_length: 13; clone_size: few; cdr3_aa: CSARLEVQETQYF; cdr3_nt: TGCAGCGCCCGTTTAGAAGTCCAAGAGACCCAGTACTTC
v_call: TRBV6-2/TRBV6-3; d_call: .; j_call: TRBJ2-4; cdr3_length: 15; clone_size: .; cdr3_aa: CASSPWTMSKNIQYF; cdr3_nt: TGTGCCAGCTCCCCGTGGACGATGTCCAAAAACATTCAGTACTTC
v_call: TRBV15; d_call: .; j_call: TRBJ1-1; cdr3_length: 14; clone_size: few; cdr3_aa: CATSRALGGTEAFF; cdr3_nt: TGTGCCACCAGCAGGGCCCTTGGCGGCACTGAAGCTTTCTTT
v_call: TRBV7-6; d_call: .; j_call: TRBJ1-2; cdr3_length: 14; clone_size: .; cdr3_aa: CASSILDGSYGYTF; cdr3_nt: TGTGCCAGCAGCATCCTGGACGGTAGTTATGGCTACACCTTC
v_call: TRBV7-9; d_call: TRBD1; j_call: TRBJ2-7; cdr3_length: 15; clone_size: few; cdr3_aa: CASSLTGGSSYEQYF; cdr3_nt: TGTGCCAGCAGCTTGACAGGGGGTAGCTCCTACGAGCAGTACTTC
v_call: TRBV30; d_call: .; j_call: TRBJ2-1; cdr3_length: 11; clone_size: .; cdr3_aa: CAWSVWGGQFF; cdr3_nt: TGTGCCTGGAGTGTATGGGGCGGGCAGTTCTTC
v_call: TRBV13; d_call: TRBD2; j_call: TRBJ2-3; cdr3_length: 14; clone_size: few; cdr3_aa: CASSPRTSGAAQYF; cdr3_nt: TGTGCCAGCAGCCCCCGGACTAGCGGGGCCGCGCAGTATTTT
v_call: TRBV29-1; d_call: .; j_call: TRBJ1-2; cdr3_length: 13; clone_size: few; cdr3_aa: CSVDQTTNYGYTF; cdr3_nt: TGCAGCGTTGATCAGACGACTAACTATGGCTACACCTTC
v_call: TRBV4-1; d_call: TRBD2; j_call: TRBJ2-3; cdr3_length: 16; clone_size: .; cdr3_aa: CASSRISGARTDTQYF; cdr3_nt: TGCGCCAGCAGCCGCATTAGCGGGGCCCGCACAGATACGCAGTATTTT
v_call: TRBV5-1; d_call: .; j_call: TRBJ2-6; cdr3_length: 15; clone_size: .; cdr3_aa: CASSLFGSGANVLTF; cdr3_nt: TGCGCCAGCAGCCTCTTTGGCTCTGGGGCCAACGTCCTGACTTTC
v_call: TRBV7-9; d_call: .; j_call: TRBJ1-5; cdr3_length: 15; clone_size: .; cdr3_aa: CASSFGQYSNQPQHF; cdr3_nt: TGTGCCAGCAGCTTCGGACAGTATAGCAATCAGCCCCAGCATTTT
v_call: TRBV27; d_call: TRBD1; j_call: TRBJ1-5; cdr3_length: 15; clone_size: .; cdr3_aa: CASSLRGQGLQPQHF; cdr3_nt: TGTGCCAGCAGCTTGAGGGGACAGGGTCTTCAGCCCCAGCATTTT
v_call: TRBV7-9; d_call: .; j_call: TRBJ2-7; cdr3_length: 12; clone_size: .; cdr3_aa: CASSLSGTEQYF; cdr3_nt: TGTGCCAGCAGCTTATCCGGGACCGAGCAGTACTTC
v_call: TRBV28; d_call: .; j_call: TRBJ2-3; cdr3_length: 15; clone_size: .; cdr3_aa: CASSPRDVWTDTQYF; cdr3_nt: TGTGCCAGCAGCCCGCGGGACGTCTGGACAGATACGCAGTATTTT
v_call: TRBV15; d_call: .; j_call: TRBJ1-5; cdr3_length: 14; clone_size: .; cdr3_aa: CATSRDTSNQPQHF; cdr3_nt: TGTGCCACCTCCAGGGATACTAGCAATCAGCCCCAGCATTTT
v_call: TRBV4-3; d_call: .; j_call: TRBJ1-2; cdr3_length: 16; clone_size: .; cdr3_aa: CASRQYLGQLNYGYTF; cdr3_nt: TGCGCCAGCAGACAGTACCTGGGACAACTTAACTATGGCTACACCTTC
v_call: TRBV29-1; d_call: TRBD2; j_call: TRBJ2-7; cdr3_length: 15; clone_size: .; cdr3_aa: CSVESGGTSLGEQYF; cdr3_nt: TGCAGCGTTGAGAGCGGGGGGACCTCCTTGGGGGAGCAGTACTTC
v_call: TRBV4-3; d_call: .; j_call: TRBJ2-5; cdr3_length: 17; clone_size: few; cdr3_aa: CASSQVLPSGYQETQYF; cdr3_nt: TGCGCCAGCAGCCAAGTACTTCCGTCAGGATATCAAGAGACCCAGTACTTC
v_call: TRBV9; d_call: .; j_call: TRBJ2-1; cdr3_length: 15; clone_size: .; cdr3_aa: CASSVEWPTYNEQFF; cdr3_nt: TGTGCCAGCAGCGTAGAGTGGCCCACCTACAATGAGCAGTTCTTC
v_call: TRBV10-3; d_call: .; j_call: TRBJ1-2; cdr3_length: 12; clone_size: .; cdr3_aa: CAIRPGPSGYTF; cdr3_nt: TGTGCCATCAGACCGGGACCCTCTGGCTACACCTTC
v_call: TRBV5-1; d_call: .; j_call: TRBJ2-1; cdr3_length: 11; clone_size: few; cdr3_aa: CASRSLGEQFF; cdr3_nt: TGCGCCAGCCGGTCACTAGGGGAGCAGTTCTTC
v_call: TRBV12-3/TRBV12-4; d_call: TRBD1; j_call: TRBJ2-1; cdr3_length: 15; clone_size: many; cdr3_aa: CASSTQDRAYNEQFF; cdr3_nt: TGTGCCAGCAGTACCCAGGACAGGGCGTACAATGAGCAGTTCTTC
v_call: TRBV29-1; d_call: TRBD1; j_call: TRBJ2-7; cdr3_length: 14; clone_size: .; cdr3_aa: CSVSGTGGSYEQYF; cdr3_nt: TGCAGCGTCTCCGGGACAGGGGGTTCCTACGAGCAGTACTTC
v_call: TRBV5-6; d_call: TRBD1; j_call: TRBJ2-7; cdr3_length: 15; clone_size: .; cdr3_aa: CASSRPGQGTYEQYF; cdr3_nt: TGTGCCAGCAGCCGCCCGGGACAGGGAACCTACGAGCAGTACTTC
v_call: TRBV5-1; d_call: TRBD1; j_call: TRBJ2-4; cdr3_length: 14; clone_size: .; cdr3_aa: CASSLGQGKDIQYF; cdr3_nt: TGCGCCAGCAGCTTGGGACAGGGTAAAGACATTCAGTACTTC
v_call: TRBV4-2; d_call: .; j_call: TRBJ2-1; cdr3_length: 18; clone_size: few; cdr3_aa: CASSQAWGGALSYNEQFF; cdr3_nt: TGTGCCAGCAGCCAAGCATGGGGGGGGGCTCTCTCCTACAATGAGCAGTTCTTC
v_call: TRBV7-6; d_call: .; j_call: TRBJ2-7; cdr3_length: 16; clone_size: many; cdr3_aa: CASSLERGGLSYEQYF; cdr3_nt: TGTGCCAGCAGCTTAGAAAGAGGGGGGCTCTCCTACGAGCAGTACTTC
v_call: TRBV12-3/TRBV12-4; d_call: TRBD2; j_call: TRBJ2-1; cdr3_length: 15; clone_size: .; cdr3_aa: CASSSTAGDYNEQFF; cdr3_nt: TGTGCCAGCAGTTCGACAGCGGGGGATTACAATGAGCAGTTCTTC